A selection of T cell receptor beta chains follows, all from one sample in a study of T-cell reconstitution after alpha-beta-depleted transplantation in children. TCRdb independently ran MiXCR on the PCR reads; one entry per CDR3 protein. The profile shows a few hundred thousand distinct CDR3 sequences, approximately 9% of them singletons. This specimen was PBMCs from the stem cell graft donor, taken from the stem cell graft. Receptors were obtained from a human donor who donated a stem cell graft to a child with acute lymphoblastic leukemia. CDR3s include the opening cysteine and the closing phenylalanine or tryptophan.

>TRBV7-9
CASSFRTAQETQYF
>TRBV11-2
CASSLVSGTGGSGANVLTF
>TRBV7-9
CASSSGQGVLVYGYTF
>TRBV7-2
CASSSQQDSGNTIYF
>TRBV18
CASSPPRAANTEAFF
>TRBV6-2/TRBV6-3
CASTGTGGTGELFF
>TRBV27
CASTPPGGAGRNEQFF
>TRBV29-1
CSVAWGLAGHEQFF
>TRBV6-2/TRBV6-3
CASNTRTGGAETQYF
>TRBV2
CASNYAFAKGNYQYF
>TRBV9
CASSSGTGEVTEAFF
>TRBV6-2/TRBV6-3
CASIPDRVNTEAFF
>TRBV7-2
CASSPPRWGGGNQPQHF